The 10 T cell receptor beta chains in this list originate from one sample, sequenced in a study of blood T cells in healthy people across ages. The use of a sample-barcoded 5' primer and a J-beta primer mix characterized a second PCR of roughly 7 to 12 cycles. TCRdb fed the 5' RACE reads into MiXCR, producing one record per CDR3 protein. The sample lists 550,000 to 600,000 distinct CDR3 sequences, approximately 30% occurring once. Specimen: blood. The receptors were sampled from a woman in her seventies in good health.

The genes are TRBV5-1 and TRBJ2-5; maybe TRBD2 (6 bases). The CDR3 runs 16 residues. The germline V gene encodes CDR1 SGHRS and CDR2 YFSETQ. Trimming pared 4 bases from V and 2 bases from J, leaving 18 bases between. In DNA form, the CDR3 reads TGCGCCAGCAGCATCGAATTGGCGGGGTATCAAGAGACCCAGTACTTC. Amino acids: CASSIELAGYQETQYF.

This CDR3 is CASSQVAASGQETQYF. The CDR3 bases are TGTGCCAGCAGCCAAGTGGCCGCTAGCGGGCAAGAGACCCAGTACTTC. The V call is TRBV4-2, the J call TRBJ2-5; 8 bases align to TRBD2. The CDR3 consists of 16 residues. J was trimmed by 2 bases and V by 1 base; bases with no gene match: 6. Germline assignment: CDR1 LGHNA and CDR2 YNFKEQ.

This rearrangement joins TRBV20-1 to TRBJ2-1; D is perhaps TRBD2 (5 bases). The closer fit of TRBJ2-7 to the DNA end suggests the J call may be wrong. The CDR3 covers 11 residues. Germline CDR1 reads DFQATT; CDR2 reads SNEGSKA (reference sequence). The CDR3 DNA reads as TGCAGTGCCACTAGTTCCTACGAGCAGTACTTC. This gives the protein CSATSSYEQYF.

The chain uses TRBV7-9 and TRBJ1-4; D might be TRBD1 (5 bases). Trimming cost V 1 base and J 5 bases, with 11 bases left between them. CDR3 length: 15 amino acids. Germline V CDR1 and CDR2: SEHNR, FQNEAQ (reference sequence). CDR3 sequence reads: CASSLDRDENEKLFF. CDR3 coding DNA: TGTGCCAGCAGCTTAGACCGGGACGAAAATGAAAAACTGTTTTTT.

V is TRBV15 and J is TRBJ1-4, with D perhaps matching TRBD1 (6 bases). V was pared by 1 base and J by 5 bases, with 11 bases between. The CDR3 extends over 15 amino acids. Germline CDR1 LNHNV, CDR2 YYDKDF (reference sequence). The CDR3 protein is CATSRVGGLNEKLFF. As DNA, the CDR3 is TGTGCCACCAGCAGAGTCGGGGGGCTGAATGAAAAACTGTTTTTT.

V gene TRBV12-3 or TRBV12-4 combines with J gene TRBJ1-4, with TRBD1 identical over 12 bases. With V trimmed by 6 bases and J by 10 bases, 6 bases remained unmatched. CDR3 length: 14 residues. The CDR3 bases are TGTGCCAGCAGCCCGGGACAGGGGGCGGGAAAACTGTTTTTT. Encoded protein: CASSPGQGAGKLFF.

This clonotype was recorded a few times. The chain links TRBV20-1 to TRBJ2-7; 11 positions agree with TRBD2. The V gene end was trimmed by 6 bases and the J gene end by 4 bases; junction bases not matched to a gene: 5. Per germline, CDR1 DFQATT and CDR2 SNEGSKA (reference sequence). This CDR3 spans 13 amino acids. The CDR3 DNA reads TGCAGTGCCCTGACTAGCGGGGTATACGAGCAGTACTTC. It yields the protein CSALTSGVYEQYF.

There are many counts of this clonotype. Here the CDR3 reads CASSLQGEGTQYF. The CDR3 DNA follows: TGTGCCAGCAGCTTACAAGGGGAAGGGACCCAGTACTTC. The chain combines TRBV7-2 with TRBJ2-5; tentative D call: TRBD1 (5 bases). V was clipped by 2 bases and J by 7 bases, with 11 bases between them. Germline values: CDR1 SGHTA, CDR2 FQGNSA. This CDR3 is built from 13 residues.

This clonotype showed up just a few times. The genes are TRBV6-5 and TRBJ2-2; 9 bases map to TRBD1. Trimming removed 6 bases from V and 6 bases from J; junction bases left unmatched: 8. The CDR3 length is 15 residues. Germline CDR1 reads MNHEY; CDR2 reads SVGAGI. The CDR3 spells CASRTMGQGAGELFF. The CDR3 bases are TGTGCCAGCAGGACCATGGGACAGGGAGCCGGGGAGCTGTTTTTT.

The genes are TRBV3-1 and TRBJ2-1; TRBD1 matches at 7 bases. The junction had 12 bases not matched to a gene; V was cut back by 4 bases and J by 3 bases. This CDR3 is built from 17 residues. Germline CDR1 reads LGHDT; CDR2 reads YNNKEL (reference sequence). The chain's CDR3 is CASSLNSDRLLYNEQFF. DNA of the CDR3: TGTGCCAGCAGCCTGAACTCGGACAGGCTCCTCTACAATGAGCAGTTCTTC.